This T cell receptor beta chain appears in the sequencing data of a study of cytomegalovirus exposure and HLA in healthy donors. Study-wide results and caveats: Accounts indicate the classifier identified cytomegalovirus status with strong specificity and sensitivity. In a later analysis, CMV-associated beta chains were mostly HLA-associated, it appeared.

The PCR was carried out with 60 Vbeta primers and 13 Jbeta primers. Sequenced by immunoSEQ multiplex PCR; TCRdb stores in-frame clones only, minus some. The sample shows 90,000 to 100,000 clones, 50% to 75% of them seen only once. Germline V lookup: CDR1 SGHTA, CDR2 FQGTGA. The V segment lost 5 bases and the J segment 6 bases; nucleotides outside the gene matches: 4. The CDR3 totals 14 residues. In this sample, this clone turned up a few times. The target antigen is unknown. This chain joins TRBV7-3 and TRBJ1-6; 7 bases are a match to TRBD1. This sequence was found in a man under 40 in good health and CMV-seronegative. The material sequenced was PBMCs. CDR3 sequence: CASSTGQTNSPLHF. As DNA, the CDR3 is TGTGCCAGCAGCACGGGACAGACTAATTCACCCCTCCACTTT.